The 27 T cell receptor beta chains in this list originate from one sample, sequenced in a study of cytomegalovirus exposure and HLA in healthy donors. Use of 60 Vbeta and 13 Jbeta primers characterized the PCR. Sequencing was performed with immunoSEQ multiplex PCR; in TCRdb, only in-frame clones are kept and a portion is missing. Of 75,000 to 85,000 clones in the sample, about 78% were seen once. What was sequenced was PBMCs. Receptors originate from a male donor in good health and CMV-seronegative.

J is TRBJ2-3 and V is TRBV5-1; the match to TRBD2 covers 8 bases. The germline V gene encodes CDR1 SGHRS and CDR2 YFSETQ. The CDR3 consists of 15 residues. The V and J ends lost 2 bases and 4 bases, in that order; junction bases with no gene match: 6. The CDR3 loop is CASSLRAGAADTQYF. In DNA, the CDR3 is TGCGCCAGCAGCTTAAGAGCGGGAGCGGCAGATACGCAGTATTTT.

In its sample, this clone was seen a few times. This sequence joins TRBV10-2 and TRBJ2-7, with 7 bases identical to TRBD2. This CDR3 is 14 amino acids long. Germline CDR1 WSHSY, CDR2 SAAADI. Losses at the gene ends were 0 bases for V and 3 bases for J; bases not matched to a gene: 2. The CDR3 sequence is CASSESGGSYEQYF. CDR3 nucleotide sequence: TGCGCCAGCAGTGAGTCAGGCGGGAGCTACGAGCAGTACTTC.

The chain is built from TRBV4-3 and TRBJ2-7; perhaps TRBD1 as D (5 bases). This CDR3 contains 14 residues. The germline V gene has CDR1 LGHNA and CDR2 YSLEER. The V end was cut by 0 bases, the J end by 4 bases, with 10 bases between. The CDR3 protein is CASSQDVTVYEQYF. The CDR3 DNA sequence: TGCGCCAGCAGCCAAGATGTGACAGTTTACGAGCAGTACTTC.

The chain recombines TRBV6-6 with TRBJ2-3; TRBD2 aligns across 7 bases. In germline, CDR1 is MNHNY, CDR2 SVGAGI (reference sequence). The CDR3 has 15 amino acids. Unmatched junction bases numbered 5, after V lost 5 bases and J lost 0 bases. CDR3 residues: CASSKGGASTDTQYF. Written as DNA, the CDR3 is TGTGCCAGCAGTAAGGGAGGGGCTAGCACAGATACGCAGTATTTT.

The gene calls are TRBV30 and TRBJ1-2; D gene ambiguous. Germline lookup yields CDR1 GTSNPN and CDR2 SVGIG (reference sequence). The CDR3 length is 13 residues. The ends were cut back, 0 bases at V and 5 bases at J, with 10 bases in the middle. The CDR3 spells CAWSVDTGYGYTF. The DNA for the CDR3 is TGTGCCTGGAGTGTCGACACGGGGTATGGCTACACCTTC.

The J gene is TRBJ2-1, the V gene TRBV29-1, with TRBD2 matching over 8 bases. Germline V gene data show CDR1 as SQVTM and CDR2 as ANQGSEA. The CDR3 consists of 14 residues. The CDR3 coding sequence is TGCAGTGCTGAAACTAGCGGTGCTTACAATGAGCAGTTCTTC. Protein product: CSAETSGAYNEQFF.

The chain has TRBV5-1 and TRBJ2-1; D is perhaps TRBD1 (6 bases). CDR3 size: 15 residues. In germline, CDR1 is SGHRS, CDR2 YFSETQ. Trimming shortened V by 4 bases and J by 5 bases, and 16 bases separated the two germline ends. The CDR3, as DNA: TGCGCCAGCAGCCTCCCCGGGACAATTGACAATGAGCAGTTCTTC. The encoded protein is CASSLPGTIDNEQFF.

This clone was observed once. The chain joins TRBV5-1 to TRBJ2-7; 8 bases align to TRBD2. The V and J ends lost 0 bases and 6 bases, in that order; junction bases with no gene match: 8. Germline lookup yields CDR1 SGHRS and CDR2 YFSETQ. CDR3 length equals 15 residues. CDR3: CASSLGRAGVPEQYF. The DNA of the CDR3 is TGCGCCAGCAGCTTGGGGAGAGCGGGAGTTCCCGAGCAGTACTTC.

The V call is TRBV7-7, the J call TRBJ2-5; TRBD1 matches 11 bases. Germline CDR1 reads SSHAT; CDR2 reads FNYEAQ (reference sequence). Trimming took 5 bases from V and 5 from J; bases not matched to a gene: 16. The CDR3 loop spans 18 amino acids. The CDR3 nucleotides are TGTGCCAGCAGCAGAAATTCATGGACAGGGGGCTCTAGGGAGACCCAGTACTTC. Translated, it gives CASSRNSWTGGSRETQYF.

V and J are TRBV5-1 and TRBJ1-1, with 8 bases identical to TRBD1. This CDR3 is 18 amino acids long. Trimming took 0 bases from V and 1 from J; bases not matched to a gene: 11. Germline V gene sequence: CDR1 SGHRS, CDR2 YFSETQ. Here the CDR3 DNA reads TGCGCCAGCAGCTTGGCCGGGCAGGGGGCATCGGGGAACACTGAAGCTTTCTTT. Translated, it gives CASSLAGQGASGNTEAFF.

The gene calls are TRBV7-6 and TRBJ2-3; 7 bases agree with TRBD1. V lost 5 bases, J lost 2 bases, and 4 bases stayed unmatched. The CDR3 spans 14 residues. CDR1 SGHVS and CDR2 FNYEAQ come from the germline V gene. CDR3 loop: CASSDTGVTDTQYF. The CDR3 nucleotides are TGTGCCAGCAGCGACACAGGGGTCACAGATACGCAGTATTTT.

V gene TRBV11-2 combines with J gene TRBJ2-7; possibly TRBD1 for D (6 bases). Germline V lookup: CDR1 SGHAT, CDR2 FQNNGV. Deletions cut 5 bases from V and 3 bases from J, with 11 bases between. This CDR3 has 13 residues. In DNA, the CDR3 is TGTGCCAGCAGCCGGGACATTCGCTACGAGCAGTACTTC. This translates into CASSRDIRYEQYF.

The CDR3 sequence: CASSPVATSGDNEQFF. CDR3 in DNA: TGCGCCAGCAGCCCCGTCGCTACTAGCGGGGACAATGAGCAGTTCTTC. V and J are TRBV5-1 and TRBJ2-1; TRBD2 aligns across 10 bases. The CDR3 spans 16 residues. V gave up 4 bases and J gave up 5 bases; unmatched junction bases: 9. CDR1 SGHRS and CDR2 YFSETQ come from the germline V gene.

V usage is TRBV28 and J usage is TRBJ2-1; D is undetermined. Germline V gene data show CDR1 as MDHEN and CDR2 as SYDVKM. The CDR3 consists of 15 residues. V lost 2 bases and J 10 bases, leaving 18 bases between the germline ends. This CDR3 reads CASSLLIGGDLEQFF. The CDR3 bases are TGTGCCAGCAGTTTACTAATTGGCGGTGACTTAGAGCAGTTCTTC.

This chain uses TRBV6-5 with TRBJ1-2; a weak D match, TRBD1 (6 bases). V shed 8 bases and J shed 8 bases, with 15 bases lying between them. The length of the CDR3 is 12 residues. Germline CDR1 MNHEY, CDR2 SVGAGI. The CDR3 DNA sequence: TGTGCCAGCGGGCACAGGGTTGGGGGCTACACCTTC. As protein: CASGHRVGGYTF.

V gene TRBV28 combines with J gene TRBJ1-2, with no clear D. CDR3 length: 14 amino acids. With 4 bases removed from V and 3 bases from J, the gap between germline ends came to 12 bases. In germline, CDR1 is MDHEN, CDR2 SYDVKM. The CDR3 DNA reads as TGTGCCAGCAGTTCCCCCACGAGGCACTATGGCTACACCTTC. This translates into CASSSPTRHYGYTF.

The CDR3 DNA is TGTGCCAGCAGCCCCAGGACAGGGTCCCCAGATACGCAGTATTTT. It encodes CASSPRTGSPDTQYF. The chain employs TRBV14 and TRBJ2-3, with TRBD1 matching 8 bases. Germline CDR1 SGHDN, CDR2 FVKESK. The length of the CDR3 is 15 residues. The V segment lost 4 bases and the J segment 4 bases; nucleotides outside the gene matches: 7. Full variable domain (remainder filled in from reference TRBV14 and TRBJ2-3): EAGVTQFPSHSVIEKGQTVTLRCDPISGHDNLYWYRRVMGKEIKFLLHFVKESKQDESGMPNNRFLAERTGGTYSTLKVQPAELEDSGVYFCASSPRTGSPDTQYFGPGTRLTVL.

This chain connects TRBV6-1 to TRBJ1-1, with D possibly being TRBD1 (5 bases). This CDR3 has 14 amino acids. Looked up from germline, CDR1 is MNHNS and CDR2 is SASEGT. The germline V and J ends were trimmed by 3 bases and 4 bases, with 12 bases remaining between them. The CDR3 here is CASSEDAGGTEAFF. CDR3 DNA sequence: TGTGCCAGCAGTGAGGACGCGGGGGGCACTGAAGCTTTCTTT.

Comment on this clone: At one end, the junction sequence differs from germline, possibly due to a read error. The chain has TRBV12-5 and TRBJ2-7, with 8 bases matching TRBD2. Germline CDR1 and CDR2: LGHNT and FRNRAP. There are 13 residues in the CDR3. The CDR3 sequence: CASGLAGAYEQHF. CDR3 bases: TGTGCTAGTGGTTTAGCGGGGGCCTACGAGCAGCACTTC.

This chain connects TRBV7-9 to TRBJ2-1; D is ambiguous. CDR1 and CDR2 (germline): SEHNR, FQNEAQ (reference sequence). The ends were cut back, 0 bases at V and 7 bases at J, with 4 bases in the middle. This CDR3 has 12 residues. The DNA of the CDR3 is TGTGCCAGCAGCTTAGCCGTAAATGAGCAGTTCTTC. It specifies CASSLAVNEQFF.

CDR3 bases: TGTGCCTGGAGCCGAGGAGCAACTGTTTTCTTT. This gives the protein CAWSRGATVFF. The rearrangement links TRBV30 to TRBJ1-1; no reliable D call. In germline, CDR1 is GTSNPN, CDR2 SVGIG (reference sequence). The CDR3 is 11 residues long. Trimming cost V 3 bases and J 13 bases, with 15 bases left between them.

Here the CDR3 DNA reads TGTGCCAGCAGTCCAAAGGGAGGATCCTACAATGAGCAGTTCTTC. This translates into CASSPKGGSYNEQFF. This rearrangement joins TRBV6-7 to TRBJ2-1; a weak D match, TRBD2 (6 bases). TRBV6-7 is treated as an ORF (open reading frame) with a function not yet certain. The CDR3 has 15 residues. V was cut by 5 bases and J by 1 base, with 12 bases left in between.

The rearrangement joins TRBV4-1 to TRBJ2-5, with TRBD2 matching 8 bases. This CDR3 has 14 residues. CDR1 and CDR2 from the germline V gene are MGHRA and YSYEKL. V lost 0 bases, J lost 5 bases, and 2 bases stayed unmatched. The CDR3 is CASSQELAVETQYF. The CDR3, as DNA: TGCGCCAGCAGCCAAGAACTAGCGGTGGAGACCCAGTACTTC.

The J gene is TRBJ1-1, the V gene TRBV19; TRBD1 might be the D (6 bases). The V gene's germline CDR1 is LNHDA and CDR2 SQIVND (reference sequence). This CDR3 comprises 16 residues. The V gene lost 6 bases and the J gene lost 1 base, with 18 bases spanning the gap. CDR3 coding DNA: TGTGCCAGTAGGTTCGGTAGGGACACTCAGAACACTGAAGCTTTCTTT. Protein sequence: CASRFGRDTQNTEAFF.

This sequence joins TRBV7-2 and TRBJ2-7; 8 bases match TRBD2. J lost 4 bases, V lost 5 bases, and 10 bases had no gene match. Germline loops: CDR1 SGHTA, CDR2 FQGNSA. This CDR3 region has 15 residues. The CDR3 coding sequence is TGTGCCAGCAGCCAGCTAGCGGGTAATATTTACGAGCAGTACTTC. It translates to CASSQLAGNIYEQYF.

V and J are TRBV5-4 and TRBJ2-3; weak D call: TRBD1 (6 bases). Trimming pared 4 bases from V and 0 bases from J, leaving 9 bases between. CDR3 length: 14 residues. Germline V gene sequence: CDR1 SGHNT, CDR2 YYREEE (reference sequence). CDR3 amino acids: CASSGDKSTDTQYF. CDR3 sequence (DNA): TGTGCCAGCAGCGGGGACAAGAGCACAGATACGCAGTATTTT.

This clone was seen only a few times. DNA of the CDR3: TGTGCCAGCAGCGTAGATCCTAGACTAGCGGGGGGAGGGGTCTACAATGAGCAGTTCTTC. It yields the protein CASSVDPRLAGGGVYNEQFF. V gene TRBV9 combines with J gene TRBJ2-1; 13 positions match TRBD2. Losses at the gene ends were 0 bases for V and 3 bases for J; bases not matched to a gene: 12. Germline lookup yields CDR1 SGDLS and CDR2 YYNGEE. The CDR3 is 20 residues long.